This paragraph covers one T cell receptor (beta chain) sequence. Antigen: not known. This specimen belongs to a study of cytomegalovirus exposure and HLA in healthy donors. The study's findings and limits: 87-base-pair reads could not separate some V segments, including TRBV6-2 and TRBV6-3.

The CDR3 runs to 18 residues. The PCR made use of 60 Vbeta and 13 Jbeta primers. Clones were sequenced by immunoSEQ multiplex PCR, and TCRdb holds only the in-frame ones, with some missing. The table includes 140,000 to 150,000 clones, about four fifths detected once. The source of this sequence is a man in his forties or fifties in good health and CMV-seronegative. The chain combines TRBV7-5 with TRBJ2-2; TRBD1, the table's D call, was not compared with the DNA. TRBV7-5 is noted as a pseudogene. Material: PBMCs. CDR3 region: CARSVRDRGLANTGELFF. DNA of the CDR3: TGTGCCAGAAGCGTCCGGGACAGGGGGCTAGCGAACACCGGGGAGCTGTTTTTT.